This record looks at one T cell receptor delta chain sequence and its context. Its antigen remains unknown. This DNA's translation differs at residue 7 from TCRdb's protein, which comes from a much larger clone; a read error is likely, and the protein shown is translated from the DNA. The identical CDR3 is also encoded by other nucleotide sequences in the sample. The sample belongs to a study of γδ T cells in repeated Plasmodium falciparum infection. V was cut by 4 bases and J by 4 bases, with 18 bases left in between. CDR3 length equals 15 residues. The germline gives CDR1 GEAIGNYY, CDR2 EKD. Notes on the study in general: Many TCRgamma sequences overlapped between individuals in stable Vgamma9/Vdelta2+ repertoires.

TCRdb re-called the multiplex PCR reads using CATT. The table lists around 46,000 delta-chain clones, roughly 2% of them singletons. Bulk repertoires came from Vgamma9/Vdelta2+ or Vdelta2-negative gammadelta T cells flow-sorted from PBMC. The rearrangement joins TRDV2 to TRDJ1; a possible D gene is TRDD3 (5 bases). The sequence was collected from a pool of human donors (malaria-infected and uninfected, not separated). The sequencing input was gamma-delta T cells from blood. CDR3 region: CACDSVEGIRDKLIF. In DNA, the CDR3 is TGTGCCTGTGATTCTGTCGAGGGAATACGCGATAAACTCATCTTT.